The present TCR beta chain was sequenced within a study of blood T cell repertoires in COVID-19. Study context: PBMCs, B-cell-depleted T cells, or T cells were the source of the cDNA or gDNA that made up the material.

Germline trimming cut 4 bases from V and 2 bases from J; bases unmatched to any gene: 7. This CDR3 comprises 15 residues. Germline values: CDR1 LGHDT, CDR2 YNNKEL (reference sequence). Original processing methods: From reference gene primer amplification, estimates of nucleated cell counts were derived. Profiled with immunoSEQ multiplex PCR; TCRdb holds only in-frame clones, not every one. V, J and clone size were drawn from that table, and D and trimming were deduced from the DNA. The sample gives approximately 97,000 clones, roughly 86% of which show up once; just under 20% is in the top ten. Material for sequencing was peripheral blood. This receptor was identified in a human donor in a cohort sampled during active COVID-19. The chain uses TRBV3-1 (or the pseudogene TRBV3-2) and TRBJ1-2, with TRBD1 matching 7 bases. The CDR3 loop reads CASSPIHRGNYGYTF. DNA of the CDR3: TGTGCCAGCAGCCCAATCCACAGGGGAAACTATGGCTACACCTTC.